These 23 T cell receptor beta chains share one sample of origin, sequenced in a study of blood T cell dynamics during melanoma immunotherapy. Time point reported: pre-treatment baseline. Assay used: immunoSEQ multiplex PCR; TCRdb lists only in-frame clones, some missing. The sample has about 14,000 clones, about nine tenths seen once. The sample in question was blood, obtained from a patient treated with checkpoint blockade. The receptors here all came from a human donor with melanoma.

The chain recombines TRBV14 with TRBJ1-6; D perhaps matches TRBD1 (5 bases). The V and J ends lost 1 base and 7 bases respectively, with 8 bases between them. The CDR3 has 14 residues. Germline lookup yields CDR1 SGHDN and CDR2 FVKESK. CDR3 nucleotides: TGTGCCAGCAGCCAAGCAGGGTACAATTCACCCCTCCACTTT. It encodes CASSQAGYNSPLHF.

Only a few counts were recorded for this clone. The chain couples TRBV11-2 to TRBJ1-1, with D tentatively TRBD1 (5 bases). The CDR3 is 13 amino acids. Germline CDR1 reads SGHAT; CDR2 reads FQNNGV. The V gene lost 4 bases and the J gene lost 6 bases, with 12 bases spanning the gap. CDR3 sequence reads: CASSSGEQAEAFF. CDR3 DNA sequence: TGTGCCAGCAGCTCTGGAGAACAGGCTGAAGCTTTCTTT.

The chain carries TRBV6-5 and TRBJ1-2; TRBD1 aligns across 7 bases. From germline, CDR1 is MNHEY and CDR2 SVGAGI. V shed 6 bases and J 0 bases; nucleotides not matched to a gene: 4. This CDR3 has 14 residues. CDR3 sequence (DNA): TGTGCCAGCAGCTCTAGGGGGCCTAACTATGGCTACACCTTC. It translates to CASSSRGPNYGYTF.

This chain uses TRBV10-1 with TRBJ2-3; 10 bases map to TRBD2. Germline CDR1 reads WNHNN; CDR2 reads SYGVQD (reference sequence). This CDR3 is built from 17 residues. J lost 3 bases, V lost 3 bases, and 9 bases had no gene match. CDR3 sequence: CASSEPAGGRNTDTQYF. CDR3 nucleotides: TGCGCCAGCAGTGAACCAGCGGGGGGGCGGAATACAGATACGCAGTATTTT.

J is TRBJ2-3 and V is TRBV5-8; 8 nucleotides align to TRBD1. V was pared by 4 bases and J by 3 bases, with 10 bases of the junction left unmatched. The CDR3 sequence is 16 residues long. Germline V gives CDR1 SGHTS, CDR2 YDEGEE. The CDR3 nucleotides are TGTGCCAGCAGCCCCCAGGACAGGGTCGGGACAGATACGCAGTATTTT. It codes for CASSPQDRVGTDTQYF.

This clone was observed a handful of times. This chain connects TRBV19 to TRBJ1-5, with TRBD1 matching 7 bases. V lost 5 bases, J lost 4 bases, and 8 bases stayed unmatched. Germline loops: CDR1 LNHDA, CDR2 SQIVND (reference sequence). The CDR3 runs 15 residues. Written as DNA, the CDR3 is TGTGCCAGTAGTCCCAGACAGGGTACGAATCAGCCCCAGCATTTT. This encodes CASSPRQGTNQPQHF.

CDR3 DNA sequence: TGTGCCAGCAGCTTACTAGGCGCAGCAGATACGCAGTATTTT. Amino acid sequence: CASSLLGAADTQYF. The chain combines TRBV7-2 with TRBJ2-3; D unclear. CDR3 length: 14 residues. Germline lookup yields CDR1 SGHTA and CDR2 FQGNSA. V lost 2 bases and J 4 bases, leaving 10 bases between the germline ends. Looking up the rest from reference TRBV7-2 and TRBJ2-3 gives the full variable domain: GAGVSQSPSNKVTEKGKDVELRCDPISGHTALYWYRQSLGQGLEFLIYFQGNSAPDKSGLPSDRFSAERTGGSVSTLTIQRTQQEDSAVYLCASSLLGAADTQYFGPGTRLTVL.

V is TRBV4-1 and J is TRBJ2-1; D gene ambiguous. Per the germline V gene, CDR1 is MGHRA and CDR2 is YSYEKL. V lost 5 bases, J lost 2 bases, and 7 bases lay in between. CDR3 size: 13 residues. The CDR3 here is CASSGVAYNEQFF. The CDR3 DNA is TGCGCCAGCAGCGGGGTAGCCTACAATGAGCAGTTCTTC.

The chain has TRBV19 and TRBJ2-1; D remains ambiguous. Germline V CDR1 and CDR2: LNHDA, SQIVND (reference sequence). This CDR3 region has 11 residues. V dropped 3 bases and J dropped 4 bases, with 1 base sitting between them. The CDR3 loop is CASSMYNEQFF. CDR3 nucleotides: TGTGCCAGTAGTATGTACAATGAGCAGTTCTTC.

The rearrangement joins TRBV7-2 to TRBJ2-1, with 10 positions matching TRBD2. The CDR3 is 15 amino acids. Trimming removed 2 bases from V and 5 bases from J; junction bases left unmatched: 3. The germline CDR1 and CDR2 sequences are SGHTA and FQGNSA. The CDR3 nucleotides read TGTGCCAGCAGCTTACTAGCGGGGGTCGACAATGAGCAGTTCTTC. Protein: CASSLLAGVDNEQFF.

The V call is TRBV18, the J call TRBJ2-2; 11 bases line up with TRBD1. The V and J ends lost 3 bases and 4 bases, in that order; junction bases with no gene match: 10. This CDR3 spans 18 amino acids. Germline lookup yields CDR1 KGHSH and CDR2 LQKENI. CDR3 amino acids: CASSPFRTGGAGTGELFF. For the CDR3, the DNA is TGTGCCAGCTCACCGTTCCGGACAGGGGGCGCGGGCACCGGGGAGCTGTTTTTT.

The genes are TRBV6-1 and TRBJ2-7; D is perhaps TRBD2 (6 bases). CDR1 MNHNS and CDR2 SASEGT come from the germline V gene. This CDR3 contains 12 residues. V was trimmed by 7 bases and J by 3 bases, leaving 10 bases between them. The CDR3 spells CASKWGGYEQYF. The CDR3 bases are TGTGCCAGCAAATGGGGAGGCTACGAGCAGTACTTC.

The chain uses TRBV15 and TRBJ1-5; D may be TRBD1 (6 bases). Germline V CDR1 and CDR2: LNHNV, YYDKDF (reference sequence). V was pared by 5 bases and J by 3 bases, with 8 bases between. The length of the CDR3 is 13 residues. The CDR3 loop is CATSHRDNQPQHF. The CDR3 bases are TGTGCCACCAGCCACAGGGACAATCAGCCCCAGCATTTT.

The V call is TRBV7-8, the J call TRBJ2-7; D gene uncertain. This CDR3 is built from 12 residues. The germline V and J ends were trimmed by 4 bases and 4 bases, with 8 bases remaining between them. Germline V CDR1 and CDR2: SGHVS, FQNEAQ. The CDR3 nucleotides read TGTGCCAGCAGCTCACAGCGATACGAGCAGTACGTC. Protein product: CASSSQRYEQYV.

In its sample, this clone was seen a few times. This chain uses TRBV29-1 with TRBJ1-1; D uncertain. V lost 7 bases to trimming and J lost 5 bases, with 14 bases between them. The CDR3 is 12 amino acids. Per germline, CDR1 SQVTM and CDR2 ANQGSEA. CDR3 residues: CSAQVKVTEAFF. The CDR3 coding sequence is TGCAGCGCCCAGGTGAAGGTAACTGAAGCTTTCTTT.

CDR3 in DNA: TGTGCCAGCAGTTACTCGAGGCCCGGGGATACGCAGTATTTT. This sequence encodes CASSYSRPGDTQYF. The rearrangement uses TRBV6-6 and TRBJ2-3; no reliable D call. This CDR3 is 14 amino acids long. Germline V gene sequence: CDR1 MNHNY, CDR2 SVGAGI (reference sequence). Trimming shortened V by 0 bases and J by 6 bases, and 10 bases separated the two germline ends.

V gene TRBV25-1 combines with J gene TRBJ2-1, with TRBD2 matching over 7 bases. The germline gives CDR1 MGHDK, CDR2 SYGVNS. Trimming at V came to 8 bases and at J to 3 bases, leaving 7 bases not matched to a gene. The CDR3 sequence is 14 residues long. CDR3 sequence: CASGRGGGYNEQFF. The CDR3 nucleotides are TGTGCCAGCGGGAGGGGAGGCGGCTACAATGAGCAGTTCTTC.

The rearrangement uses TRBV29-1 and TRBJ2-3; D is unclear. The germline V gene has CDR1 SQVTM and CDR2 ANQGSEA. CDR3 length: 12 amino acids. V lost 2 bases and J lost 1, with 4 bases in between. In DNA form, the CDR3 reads TGCAGCGTTGAACAGGGCACAGATACGCAGTATTTT. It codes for CSVEQGTDTQYF.

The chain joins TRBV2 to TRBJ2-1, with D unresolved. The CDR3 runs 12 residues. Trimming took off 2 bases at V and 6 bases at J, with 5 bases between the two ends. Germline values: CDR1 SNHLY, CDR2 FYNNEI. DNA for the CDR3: TGTGCCAGCAGTGAAATGGGCAATGAGCAGTTCTTC. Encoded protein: CASSEMGNEQFF.

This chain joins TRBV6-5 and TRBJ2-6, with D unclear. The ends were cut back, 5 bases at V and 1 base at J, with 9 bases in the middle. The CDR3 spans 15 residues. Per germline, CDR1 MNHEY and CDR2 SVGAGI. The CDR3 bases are TGTGCCAGCAGTAAAGATGCTTCTGGGGCCAACGTCCTGACTTTC. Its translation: CASSKDASGANVLTF.

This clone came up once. CDR3: CATSRDTAGQGYTF. The CDR3 coding sequence is TGTGCCACCAGCAGAGATACGGCAGGACAAGGCTACACCTTC. The chain carries TRBV15 and TRBJ1-2, with D possibly TRBD1 on 5 matching bases. This CDR3 has 14 residues. With 0 bases removed from V and 8 bases from J, the gap between germline ends came to 13 bases. Germline V gives CDR1 LNHNV, CDR2 YYDKDF (reference sequence).

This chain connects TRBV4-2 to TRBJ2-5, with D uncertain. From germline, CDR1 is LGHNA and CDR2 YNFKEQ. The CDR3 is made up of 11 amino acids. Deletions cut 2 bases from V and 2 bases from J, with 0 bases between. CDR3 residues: CASSQQETQYF. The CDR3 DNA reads TGTGCCAGCAGCCAACAAGAGACCCAGTACTTC.

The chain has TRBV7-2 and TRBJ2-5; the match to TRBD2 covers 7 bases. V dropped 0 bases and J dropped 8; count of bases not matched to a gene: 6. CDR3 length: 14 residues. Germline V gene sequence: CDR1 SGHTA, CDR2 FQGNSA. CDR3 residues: CASSLAGRGETQYF. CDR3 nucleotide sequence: TGTGCCAGCAGCTTAGCAGGTCGGGGGGAAACCCAGTACTTC. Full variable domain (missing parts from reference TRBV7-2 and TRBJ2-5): GAGVSQSPSNKVTEKGKDVELRCDPISGHTALYWYRQSLGQGLEFLIYFQGNSAPDKSGLPSDRFSAERTGGSVSTLTIQRTQQEDSAVYLCASSLAGRGETQYFGPGTRLLVL.